These 30 T cell receptor beta chains share one sample of origin, sequenced in a study of cytomegalovirus exposure and HLA in healthy donors. Amplification used 60 Vbeta primers and 13 Jbeta primers. Sequencing was performed with immunoSEQ multiplex PCR; in TCRdb, only in-frame clones are kept and a portion is missing. The sample shows around 150,000 clones, and over 1% sits with its ten largest clones. Input material: PBMCs. These TCRs come from a woman aged 60-70 years in good health and CMV-seronegative.

The V call is TRBV5-6, the J call TRBJ1-1; TRBD1 is a possible D gene (6 bases). This CDR3 is built from 15 residues. Trimming removed 4 bases at V and 6 bases at J, with 19 bases between. Germline-derived CDR1 and CDR2 are SGHDT and YYEEEE. CDR3 sequence reads: CASSRIDQGRPEAFF. The CDR3 DNA sequence: TGTGCCAGCAGCCGCATAGATCAGGGGCGGCCTGAAGCTTTCTTT.

V and J are TRBV9 and TRBJ2-5, with D uncertain. Germline-derived CDR1 and CDR2 are SGDLS and YYNGEE. The CDR3 totals 15 residues. Trimming pared 0 bases from V and 2 bases from J, leaving 11 bases between. Here the CDR3 reads CASSVGVSRQETQYF. Written as DNA, the CDR3 is TGTGCCAGCAGCGTAGGGGTTAGCAGACAAGAGACCCAGTACTTC. The complete variable domain, with remaining parts taken from reference TRBV9 and TRBJ2-5, reads DSGVTQTPKHLITATGQRVTLRCSPRSGDLSVYWYQQSLDQGLQFLIQYYNGEERAKGNILERFSAQQFPDLHSELNLSSLELGDSALYFCASSVGVSRQETQYFGPGTRLLVL.

The chain couples TRBV11-2 to TRBJ1-4, with D uncertain. This CDR3 spans 16 amino acids. CDR1 SGHAT and CDR2 FQNNGV come from the germline V gene. Trimming removed 3 bases from V and 5 bases from J, with 16 bases in between. CDR3 nucleotide sequence: TGTGCCAGCAGCTTTTGGGAGGGCGGTGGAAATGAAAAACTGTTTTTT. Its translation is CASSFWEGGGNEKLFF.

The chain couples TRBV7-7 to TRBJ2-5; D is possibly TRBD1 (6 bases). The J call could be wrong; TRBJ2-7 is a better fit for the DNA end. The germline CDR1 and CDR2 sequences are SSHAT and FNYEAQ (reference sequence). The CDR3 totals 13 residues. CDR3 nucleotide sequence: TGTGCCAGCAGCACAACGACAGGCAACGAGCAGTACTTC. Translation: CASSTTTGNEQYF.

Comments on this clone: Other DNA sequences in this sample translate to the same CDR3. The V gene is TRBV27, the J gene TRBJ2-7; D gene ambiguous. V shed 5 bases and J shed 2 bases, with 10 bases lying between them. Germline lookup yields CDR1 MNHEY and CDR2 SMNVEV (reference sequence). This CDR3 spans 13 amino acids. The CDR3 bases are TGTGCCAGCAGTCGCGACCGGGCCTACGAGCAGTACTTC. Translation gives CASSRDRAYEQYF.

In the case of this clone: Other DNA sequences within the sample encode an identical CDR3. This sequence joins TRBV7-9 and TRBJ2-7; maybe TRBD1 (6 bases). This CDR3 contains 13 residues. V was cut by 6 bases and J by 4 bases, with 13 bases left in between. Germline V gene lookup returns CDR1 SEHNR and CDR2 FQNEAQ (reference sequence). Here the CDR3 DNA reads TGTGCCAGCAGTAAGGGGCAGGGGTACGAGCAGTACTTC. Translated: CASSKGQGYEQYF.

The CDR3 reads CASSLGGEMNTEAFF. The CDR3 DNA reads TGTGCCAGCAGCTTAGGGGGAGAGATGAACACTGAAGCTTTCTTT. The chain joins TRBV7-9 to TRBJ1-1; D not resolved. Germline CDR1 is SEHNR and CDR2 is FQNEAQ (reference sequence). The CDR3 is made up of 15 amino acids. V dropped 1 base and J dropped 0 bases, with 9 bases sitting between them. Full variable domain (rest looked up from reference TRBV7-9 and TRBJ1-1): DTGVSQNPRHKITKRGQNVTFRCDPISEHNRLYWYRQTLGQGPEFLTYFQNEAQLEKSRLLSDRFSAERPKGSFSTLEIQRTEQGDSAMYLCASSLGGEMNTEAFFGQGTRLTVV.

This chain connects TRBV4-2 to TRBJ2-7; D unresolved. V lost 1 base and J 6 bases, leaving 10 bases between the germline ends. Germline CDR1 is LGHNA and CDR2 is YNFKEQ. The CDR3 is 13 amino acids. The DNA of the CDR3 is TGTGCCAGCAGCCAAGTGATTAGTCGCGAGCAGTACTTC. Its protein product is CASSQVISREQYF.

V usage is TRBV7-6 and J usage is TRBJ2-7, with D hard to call. V was clipped by 1 base and J by 2 bases, with 12 bases between them. The germline gives CDR1 SGHVS, CDR2 FNYEAQ. This CDR3 is built from 15 residues. The chain's CDR3 is CASSLGATMTYEQYF. The CDR3 DNA is TGTGCCAGCAGCTTAGGGGCGACAATGACCTACGAGCAGTACTTC.

This chain joins TRBV5-1 and TRBJ1-2; possibly TRBD1 for D (5 bases). The CDR3 sequence is 13 residues long. The V gene lost 3 bases and the J gene lost 4 bases, with 10 bases spanning the gap. From germline, CDR1 is SGHRS and CDR2 YFSETQ. The CDR3 protein is CASSSQGTYGYTF. In nucleotides, the CDR3 is TGCGCCAGCAGCTCCCAGGGAACCTATGGCTACACCTTC.

Turning to this clone: Within the sample, other DNA sequences also encode this same CDR3. This chain links TRBV10-3 with TRBJ1-5; a possible D gene is TRBD1 (5 bases). This CDR3 is 16 amino acids long. Germline CDR1 and CDR2: ENHRY and SYGVKD. V was pared by 8 bases and J by 6 bases, with 23 bases between. The CDR3 loop is CAIAPGTGGVSQPQHF. DNA of the CDR3: TGTGCCATCGCCCCCGGGACGGGAGGGGTAAGTCAGCCCCAGCATTTT.

The chain carries TRBV10-2 and TRBJ2-1; 9 bases align to TRBD1. The CDR3 has 16 amino acids. CDR1 is WSHSY and CDR2 is SAAADI in the germline V gene. After removal of 3 bases from V and 3 bases from J, the junction contained 6 bases not matched to a gene. This CDR3 reads CASSEKDRGLYNEQFF. The DNA for the CDR3 is TGCGCCAGCAGTGAAAAGGACAGGGGCCTCTACAATGAGCAGTTCTTC.

This chain uses TRBV7-3 with TRBJ2-2, with D perhaps TRBD2 (6 bases). V dropped 4 bases and J dropped 6 bases, with 9 bases sitting between them. Germline V gives CDR1 SGHTA, CDR2 FQGTGA. The CDR3 spans 13 residues. The CDR3 DNA is TGTGCCAGCAGCTCTGGGGGGTCCGGGGAGCTGTTTTTT. Its translation is CASSSGGSGELFF.

The CDR3 loop reads CASSPTGFRNSPLHF. The DNA for the CDR3 is TGTGCCAGCAGCCCCACAGGGTTTAGGAATTCACCCCTCCACTTT. The gene calls are TRBV2 and TRBJ1-6; D possibly corresponds to TRBD1 (6 bases). The CDR3 sequence is 15 residues long. Germline V lookup: CDR1 SNHLY, CDR2 FYNNEI. V was cut by 6 bases and J by 7 bases, with 16 bases left in between.

The V and J genes are TRBV9 and TRBJ1-1; D gene unclear. V was clipped by 6 bases and J by 0 bases, with 12 bases between them. The CDR3 length is 14 residues. CDR1 and CDR2 from the germline V gene are SGDLS and YYNGEE. The CDR3 nucleotides are TGTGCCAGCACCGTCGGTCTAATGAACACTGAAGCTTTCTTT. Translating gives CASTVGLMNTEAFF. Full variable domain (rest looked up from reference TRBV9 and TRBJ1-1): DSGVTQTPKHLITATGQRVTLRCSPRSGDLSVYWYQQSLDQGLQFLIQYYNGEERAKGNILERFSAQQFPDLHSELNLSSLELGDSALYFCASTVGLMNTEAFFGQGTRLTVV.

The chain carries TRBV27 and TRBJ2-1; 8 bases agree with TRBD1. The germline CDR1 and CDR2 sequences are MNHEY and SMNVEV (reference sequence). The CDR3 spans 15 residues. V lost 3 bases, J lost 6 bases, and 7 bases stayed unmatched. The CDR3, as DNA: TGTGCCAGCAGTTTTGGGACAGGCTCGGGCAATGAGCAGTTCTTC. This encodes CASSFGTGSGNEQFF.

The chain carries TRBV10-3 and TRBJ1-5; D may be TRBD1 (5 bases). CDR1 ENHRY and CDR2 SYGVKD come from the germline V gene. V dropped 11 bases and J dropped 0 bases, with 11 bases sitting between them. The CDR3 is 13 amino acids. DNA for the CDR3: TGTGCCGTCTCAGGGAATAGCAATCAGCCCCAGCATTTT. It encodes CAVSGNSNQPQHF.

The chain has TRBV11-2 and TRBJ1-1; no clear D gene. The CDR3 extends over 15 amino acids. Germline assignment: CDR1 SGHAT and CDR2 FQNNGV. Trimming shortened V by 10 bases and J by 0 bases, and 18 bases separated the two germline ends. CDR3: CATLSPRGMNTEAFF. In DNA, the CDR3 is TGTGCCACCTTATCTCCACGGGGAATGAACACTGAAGCTTTCTTT.

The J gene is TRBJ2-7, the V gene TRBV2; possible D gene TRBD1, 6 bases. The V end lost 6 bases, the J end lost 4 bases, and 16 bases lay between the germline ends. This CDR3 has 14 residues. Germline V CDR1 and CDR2: SNHLY, FYNNEI. The CDR3, as DNA: TGTGCCAGCAGCAGGGGTTCACTCATATACGAGCAGTACTTC. This gives the protein CASSRGSLIYEQYF.

The J gene is TRBJ2-7, the V gene TRBV27; possibly TRBD2 for D (6 bases). CDR3 length: 14 residues. The V gene's germline CDR1 is MNHEY and CDR2 SMNVEV (reference sequence). Trimming took 5 bases from V and 3 from J, leaving 14 bases between them. In nucleotides, the CDR3 is TGTGCCAGCAGTCTCGGGGGTGCCCTCTACGAGCAGTACTTC. Translated, it gives CASSLGGALYEQYF.

The V and J genes are TRBV5-1 and TRBJ1-2, with D maybe TRBD1 (6 bases). V was shortened by 0 bases and J by 6 bases, with 12 bases between the two germline ends. This CDR3 region has 14 residues. Germline values: CDR1 SGHRS, CDR2 YFSETQ. The CDR3 DNA reads TGCGCCAGCAGCTTGGGCCGCAGGGGTGATGGCTACACCTTC. Amino acids: CASSLGRRGDGYTF.

The chain combines TRBV20-1 with TRBJ1-1, with a possible D match to TRBD1 (6 bases). The CDR3 covers 11 residues. Per germline, CDR1 DFQATT and CDR2 SNEGSKA (reference sequence). V gave up 6 bases and J gave up 6 bases, with 11 bases separating them. The CDR3: CSAAPGAEAFF. The DNA for the CDR3 is TGCAGTGCCGCACCAGGGGCTGAAGCTTTCTTT.

The rearrangement links TRBV18 to TRBJ1-5, with D perhaps matching TRBD1 (6 bases). The V gene's germline CDR1 is KGHSH and CDR2 LQKENI. This CDR3 contains 14 residues. V shed 3 bases and J shed 7 bases, with 13 bases lying between them. CDR3 region: CASSPDRLWQPQHF. The DNA for the CDR3 is TGTGCCAGCTCACCCGACAGGCTCTGGCAGCCCCAGCATTTT.

The rearrangement joins TRBV7-9 to TRBJ1-4; D ambiguous. The germline gives CDR1 SEHNR, CDR2 FQNEAQ (reference sequence). With 0 bases removed from V and 0 bases from J, the gap between germline ends came to 5 bases. This CDR3 is 15 amino acids long. The CDR3 region is CASSLAYSTNEKLFF. As DNA, the CDR3 is TGTGCCAGCAGCTTAGCGTACTCAACTAATGAAAAACTGTTTTTT.

The chain uses TRBV5-1 and TRBJ1-1; possibly TRBD1 for D (5 bases). CDR3 size: 13 residues. Trimming cost V 6 bases and J 4 bases, with 13 bases left between them. Per the germline V gene, CDR1 is SGHRS and CDR2 is YFSETQ. CDR3 region: CASMGGLSTEAFF. CDR3 bases: TGCGCCAGCATGGGGGGTTTGTCCACTGAAGCTTTCTTT.

The gene calls are TRBV2 and TRBJ2-1; 15 bases match TRBD2. V was clipped by 4 bases and J by 10 bases; unmatched bases: 8. Germline V gene sequence: CDR1 SNHLY, CDR2 FYNNEI. The CDR3 extends over 16 amino acids. The chain's CDR3 is CASSVAGTSGGLEQFF. The CDR3 nucleotides are TGTGCCAGCAGTGTAGCCGGGACTAGCGGGGGGCTAGAGCAGTTCTTC.

The CDR3 bases are TGTGCCAGCAGCCGCCTACAGGGACAGCGGAGCTCCTACGAGCAGTACTTC. Residues: CASSRLQGQRSSYEQYF. The chain combines TRBV7-2 with TRBJ2-7; the match to TRBD1 covers 7 bases. Trimming at V came to 5 bases and at J to 0 bases, leaving 13 bases not matched to a gene. The CDR3 spans 17 residues. Germline V gene lookup returns CDR1 SGHTA and CDR2 FQGNSA.

V gene TRBV6-5 combines with J gene TRBJ2-1, with D hard to call. CDR1 MNHEY and CDR2 SVGAGI come from the germline V gene. Trimming shortened V by 2 bases and J by 7 bases, and 9 bases separated the two germline ends. The CDR3 has 13 amino acids. The CDR3 nucleotides read TGTGCCAGCAGTTACGGGCTAACGAATGAGCAGTTCTTC. It yields the protein CASSYGLTNEQFF.

This chain joins TRBV6-6 and TRBJ2-1; 9 bases are a match to TRBD1. Germline lookup yields CDR1 MNHNY and CDR2 SVGAGI (reference sequence). CDR3 length: 16 amino acids. Unmatched junction bases numbered 6, after V lost 2 bases and J lost 4 bases. The CDR3 DNA follows: TGTGCCAGCAGTTACCGAACAGGGGGCCTATACAATGAGCAGTTCTTC. It translates to CASSYRTGGLYNEQFF.

The chain couples TRBV19 to TRBJ1-5, with 7 positions matching TRBD1. The CDR3 runs 16 residues. Germline V gives CDR1 LNHDA, CDR2 SQIVND (reference sequence). The ends lost 4 bases at V and 4 bases at J; junction bases unmatched: 10. CDR3 coding DNA: TGTGCCAGTAGTAGAGGCACCGGGACAGAGAATCAGCCCCAGCATTTT. This gives the protein CASSRGTGTENQPQHF.